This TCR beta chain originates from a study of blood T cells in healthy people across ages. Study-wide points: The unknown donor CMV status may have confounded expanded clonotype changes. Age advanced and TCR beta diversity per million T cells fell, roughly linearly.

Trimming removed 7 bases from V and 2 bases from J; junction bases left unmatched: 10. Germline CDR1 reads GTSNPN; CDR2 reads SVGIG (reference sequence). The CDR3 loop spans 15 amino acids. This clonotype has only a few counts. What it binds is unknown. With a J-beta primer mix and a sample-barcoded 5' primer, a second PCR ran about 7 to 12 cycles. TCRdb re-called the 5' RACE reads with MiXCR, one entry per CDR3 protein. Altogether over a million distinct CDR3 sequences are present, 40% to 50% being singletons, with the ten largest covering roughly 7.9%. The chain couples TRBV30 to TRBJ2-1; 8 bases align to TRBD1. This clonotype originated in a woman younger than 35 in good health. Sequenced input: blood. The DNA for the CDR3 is TGTGCCTTCAAACCCGGGACAGGCGCCTACAATGAGCAGTTCTTC. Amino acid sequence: CAFKPGTGAYNEQFF.